The next 20 T cell receptor beta chains were all read from a single sample in a study of response to subunit inactivated influenza vaccine listed by TCRdb under 2018. The library came from RT-PCR. Sequencing used an Illumina HiSeq 2500. Through fastp at Q25 and MiXCR, TCRdb rebuilt clones from the public reads, retaining in-frame beta chains. Rows with a matching CDR3 protein are joined into one entry that keeps the most common DNA and genes. Recorded for this sample are about 240,000 distinct CDR3 sequences; 12% of them occurred a single time. Under 10% of the sample belongs to the ten largest clones. The specimen was non-naive T cells sorted from PBMCs, collected around 14 days before vaccination. The cell subset or site label of this sample denotes: memory T cell fraction. The receptors originated from a man aged 50 to 60 who received an inactivated influenza vaccine. Donor details come from another sample of the same person, matched by shared clones.

This clonotype was observed a few times. This chain connects TRBV7-2 to TRBJ1-5; perhaps TRBD1 as D (6 bases). The CDR3 is 14 residues long. Germline V gives CDR1 SGHTA, CDR2 FQGNSA. Trimming shortened V by 3 bases and J by 8 bases, and 14 bases separated the two germline ends. The CDR3 DNA reads as TGTGCCAGCAGCTTGGGGGGGACAAGGGAGCCCCAGCATTTT. Translation: CASSLGGTREPQHF. Full variable domain (remainder filled in from reference TRBV7-2 and TRBJ1-5): GAGVSQSPSNKVTEKGKDVELRCDPISGHTALYWYRQSLGQGLEFLIYFQGNSAPDKSGLPSDRFSAERTGGSVSTLTIQRTQQEDSAVYLCASSLGGTREPQHFGDGTRLSIL.

The chain recombines TRBV7-8 with TRBJ2-7, with D maybe TRBD1 (5 bases). The V end lost 1 base, the J end lost 3 bases, and 10 bases lay between the germline ends. The CDR3 totals 14 residues. Germline V CDR1 and CDR2: SGHVS, FQNEAQ. The chain's CDR3 is CASSLGRQIYEQYF. Here the CDR3 DNA reads TGTGCCAGCAGCTTAGGGAGACAGATCTACGAGCAGTACTTC.

This clonotype was seen at least ten times. The chain links TRBV9 to TRBJ2-3; 7 nucleotides align to TRBD2. CDR1 is SGDLS and CDR2 is YYNGEE in the germline V gene. The ends lost 1 base at V and 3 bases at J; junction bases unmatched: 5. CDR3 size: 15 residues. In nucleotides, the CDR3 is TGTGCCAGCAGCGTAAGCGGGGTGGGTACAGATACGCAGTATTTT. Protein: CASSVSGVGTDTQYF.

Many counts were recorded for this clonotype. The DNA for the CDR3 is TGTGCCAGCAGCGCGCGGGGAGTGAGCTCCTACAATGAGCAGTTCTTC. Translation: CASSARGVSSYNEQFF. The chain links TRBV5-6 to TRBJ2-1; a possible D gene is TRBD2 (6 bases). The CDR3 is 16 amino acids. V shed 4 bases and J shed 0 bases, with 14 bases lying between them. Germline assignment: CDR1 SGHDT and CDR2 YYEEEE. Full variable domain (remainder filled in from reference TRBV5-6 and TRBJ2-1): DAGVTQSPTHLIKTRGQQVTLRCSPKSGHDTVSWYQQALGQGPQFIFQYYEEEERQRGNFPDRFSGHQFPNYSSELNVNALLLGDSALYLCASSARGVSSYNEQFFGPGTRLTVL.

The rearrangement uses TRBV12-3 or TRBV12-4 and TRBJ2-1, with a possible D match to TRBD1 (6 bases). CDR3 length equals 13 residues. CDR3 nucleotides: TGTGCGAGCTGGGACACGACCCGCAATGAGCAGTTCTTC. As protein: CASWDTTRNEQFF.

This clonotype came up a few times. CDR3 sequence: CSARDLRGRGPGAYNEQFF. The CDR3 DNA sequence: TGCAGTGCTAGAGATCTCCGGGGACGGGGGCCTGGTGCCTACAATGAGCAGTTCTTC. The chain carries TRBV20-1 and TRBJ2-1; the D call may be TRBD1 or TRBD2 (6 bases each). Trimming took off 0 bases at V and 2 bases at J, with 23 bases between the two ends. Germline CDR1 is DFQATT and CDR2 is SNEGSKA (reference sequence). The CDR3 is 19 residues long.

This clonotype was seen a few times. V gene TRBV20-1 combines with J gene TRBJ2-5; D possibly uses TRBD1 or TRBD2 (5 bases each). This CDR3 is built from 15 residues. V was shortened by 6 bases and J by 0 bases, with 17 bases between the two germline ends. Germline CDR1 and CDR2: DFQATT and SNEGSKA (reference sequence). DNA of the CDR3: TGCAGTGCAGACCGGGACCCCCAGTACCAAGAGACCCAGTACTTC. It encodes CSADRDPQYQETQYF.

The rearrangement links TRBV11-3 to TRBJ2-7, with 7 bases identical to TRBD2. Germline loops: CDR1 SGHNT, CDR2 YENEEA. V shed 5 bases, J shed 6 bases, and the junction held 4 bases outside the gene matches. CDR3 size: 12 residues. The CDR3 loop reads CASSVTGGEQYF. DNA for the CDR3: TGTGCCAGCAGCGTCACGGGGGGCGAGCAGTACTTC.

This clonotype was seen many times. The chain joins TRBV5-5 to TRBJ2-5, with 7 bases lining up with TRBD2. Germline V CDR1 and CDR2: SGHKS, YYEKEE (reference sequence). This CDR3 is 16 amino acids long. The V gene end was trimmed by 4 bases and the J gene end by 0 bases; junction bases not matched to a gene: 9. CDR3 in DNA: TGTGCCAGCAGCCGCTCCGGGACTACTTACCAAGAGACCCAGTACTTC. It yields the protein CASSRSGTTYQETQYF.

This clonotype was counted between two and nine times. This chain uses TRBV7-9 with TRBJ1-4; perhaps TRBD1 as D (5 bases). Germline values: CDR1 SEHNR, CDR2 FQNEAQ (reference sequence). The CDR3 consists of 13 residues. The ends were cut back, 8 bases at V and 2 bases at J, with 9 bases in the middle. The CDR3 loop reads CASSRVTNEKLFF. CDR3 DNA sequence: TGTGCCAGCTCCAGGGTCACTAATGAAAAACTGTTTTTT.

Ten or more counts support this clonotype. The J gene is TRBJ2-1, the V gene TRBV7-2; D possibly corresponds to TRBD2 (6 bases). Germline lookup yields CDR1 SGHTA and CDR2 FQGNSA. This CDR3 contains 12 residues. The germline V and J ends were trimmed by 5 bases and 9 bases, with 11 bases remaining between them. The CDR3 coding sequence is TGTGCCAGCAGCCCCGGAGGGTTTGAGCAGTTCTTC. Amino acid sequence: CASSPGGFEQFF.

This clonotype was detected ten times or more. The chain links TRBV9 to TRBJ2-3; D gene uncertain. This CDR3 has 12 amino acids. The germline CDR1 and CDR2 sequences are SGDLS and YYNGEE. Trimming cost V 0 bases and J 3 bases, with 2 bases left between them. Here the CDR3 reads CASSVVTDTQYF. The CDR3 bases are TGTGCCAGCAGCGTAGTAACAGATACGCAGTATTTT.

This clonotype counts as medium-sized. The chain links TRBV6-2 or TRBV6-3 to TRBJ2-7; D may be TRBD2 (7 bases). Trimming stripped 8 bases from V and 5 bases from J, with 25 bases between. The germline V gene encodes CDR1 MNHEY and CDR2 SVGEGT. There are 16 residues in the CDR3. The CDR3 sequence is CASEPATGGDVNEQYF. The CDR3 nucleotides are TGTGCCAGCGAACCTGCTACGGGGGGCGATGTAAACGAGCAGTACTTC.

In this sample, this clonotype turned up a few times. The chain is built from TRBV5-6 and TRBJ1-1; the D is unclear. In germline, CDR1 is SGHDT, CDR2 YYEEEE. This CDR3 contains 12 residues. Trimming stripped 4 bases from V and 2 bases from J, with 6 bases between. The CDR3 bases are TGTGCCAGCAGCATAATTAACACTGAAGCTTTCTTT. It specifies CASSIINTEAFF.

This clonotype was recorded at least ten times. The genes are TRBV12-3 or TRBV12-4 and TRBJ1-6; 8 nucleotides agree with TRBD1. The J segment lost 7 bases and the V segment lost 5 bases, leaving 10 bases of the junction unmatched. The CDR3 is made up of 16 amino acids. CDR3 sequence (DNA): TGTGCCAGCAGTCCCGGGACAGGAGCTAGAAATTCACCCCTCCACTTT. This encodes CASSPGTGARNSPLHF.

The sample holds many counts of this clonotype. The chain joins TRBV7-9 to TRBJ2-1, with D unresolved. The CDR3 is 13 residues long. V lost 2 bases to trimming and J lost 7 bases, with 9 bases between them. Looked up from germline, CDR1 is SEHNR and CDR2 is FQNEAQ (reference sequence). DNA for the CDR3: TGTGCCAGCAGCTTACGGGTAGGAAATGAGCAGTTCTTC. Its protein is CASSLRVGNEQFF. Together with reference TRBV7-9 and TRBJ2-1, the CDR3 gives the full variable domain: DTGVSQNPRHKITKRGQNVTFRCDPISEHNRLYWYRQTLGQGPEFLTYFQNEAQLEKSRLLSDRFSAERPKGSFSTLEIQRTEQGDSAMYLCASSLRVGNEQFFGPGTRLTVL.

The CDR3 bases are TGCGCCAGCAGCCTGACTAGCGGGAGCCACGAGCAGTACTTC. Amino acids: CASSLTSGSHEQYF. The V and J genes are TRBV5-1 and TRBJ2-7; TRBD2 aligns across 12 bases. The V gene's germline CDR1 is SGHRS and CDR2 YFSETQ. The CDR3 is 14 residues long. The V segment lost 4 bases and the J segment 5 bases; nucleotides outside the gene matches: 4.

The chain has TRBV19 and TRBJ1-2; 7 nucleotides match TRBD1. The V segment lost 5 bases and the J segment 7 bases; nucleotides outside the gene matches: 4. Germline CDR1 LNHDA, CDR2 SQIVND (reference sequence). CDR3 size: 12 residues. The CDR3: CASSDRESGYTF. CDR3 bases: TGTGCCAGTAGTGACAGGGAGTCTGGCTACACCTTC.

The chain has TRBV27 and TRBJ2-7; 14 positions agree with TRBD2. The CDR3 has 16 residues. Germline CDR1 and CDR2: MNHEY and SMNVEV (reference sequence). V shed 8 bases, J shed 4 bases, and the junction held 10 bases outside the gene matches. The CDR3 region is CASGPGLAGVVYEQYF. DNA for the CDR3: TGTGCCAGCGGACCGGGACTAGCGGGAGTCGTTTACGAGCAGTACTTC.

This clonotype has just a few counts. V usage is TRBV30 and J usage is TRBJ1-4; D not certain. The germline V gene encodes CDR1 GTSNPN and CDR2 SVGIG (reference sequence). Trimming shortened V by 3 bases and J by 0 bases, and 8 bases separated the two germline ends. The CDR3 has 14 amino acids. CDR3 amino acids: CAWRGFATNEKLFF. CDR3 DNA: TGTGCCTGGAGGGGGTTCGCAACTAATGAAAAACTGTTTTTT.